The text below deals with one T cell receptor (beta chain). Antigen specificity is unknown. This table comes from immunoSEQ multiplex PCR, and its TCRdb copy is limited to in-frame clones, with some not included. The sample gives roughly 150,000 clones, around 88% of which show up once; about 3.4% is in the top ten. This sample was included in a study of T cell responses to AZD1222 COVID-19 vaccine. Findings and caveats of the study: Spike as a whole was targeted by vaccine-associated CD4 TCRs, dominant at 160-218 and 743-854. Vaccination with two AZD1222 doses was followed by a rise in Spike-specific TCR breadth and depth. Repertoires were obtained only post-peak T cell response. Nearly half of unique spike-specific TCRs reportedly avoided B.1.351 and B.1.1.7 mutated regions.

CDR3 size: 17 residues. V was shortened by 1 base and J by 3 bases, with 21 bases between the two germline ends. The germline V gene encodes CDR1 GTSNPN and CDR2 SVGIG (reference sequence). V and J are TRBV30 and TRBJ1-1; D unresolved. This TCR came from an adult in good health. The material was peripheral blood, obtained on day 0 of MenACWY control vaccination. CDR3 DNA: TGTGCCTGGAGTGAGAAACCCCCCTCGAAGGTCTACACTGAAGCTTTCTTT. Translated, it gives CAWSEKPPSKVYTEAFF.